This TCR beta chain originates from a study of regulatory T cells in long-lasting Graves disease. This clonotype was detected ten times or more. Its antigen is currently unknown. Time point indicated: newly diagnosed GD, antithyroid drugs for less than 3 months. Preparation of the TCR library used RNA extracted from PBMCs. Whole-study findings and limits: It was possible that the small sample size reduced accuracy.

V was clipped by 5 bases and J by 7 bases; unmatched bases: 10. Germline lookup yields CDR1 SEHNR and CDR2 FQNEAQ (reference sequence). The CDR3 totals 16 residues. Researchers made TCR beta libraries by using iRepertoire HTBI primers and running Arm-PCR on CDR3 regions. TCRdb redid the calling of the multiplex PCR reads with MiXCR, one entry per CDR3 protein. This sample has approximately 300,000 distinct CDR3 sequences, with 15% to 20% found just once. The specimen was peripheral blood mononuclear cells (PBMCs), collected at new diagnosis, from a patient treated with antithyroid drugs. This rearrangement joins TRBV7-9 to TRBJ1-6; TRBD1 matches at 8 bases. This TCR was sampled from a female donor with Graves disease. Here the CDR3 reads CASSPDRAESNSPLHF. In DNA form, the CDR3 reads TGTGCCAGCAGCCCGGACAGGGCTGAGTCGAATTCACCCCTCCACTTT.